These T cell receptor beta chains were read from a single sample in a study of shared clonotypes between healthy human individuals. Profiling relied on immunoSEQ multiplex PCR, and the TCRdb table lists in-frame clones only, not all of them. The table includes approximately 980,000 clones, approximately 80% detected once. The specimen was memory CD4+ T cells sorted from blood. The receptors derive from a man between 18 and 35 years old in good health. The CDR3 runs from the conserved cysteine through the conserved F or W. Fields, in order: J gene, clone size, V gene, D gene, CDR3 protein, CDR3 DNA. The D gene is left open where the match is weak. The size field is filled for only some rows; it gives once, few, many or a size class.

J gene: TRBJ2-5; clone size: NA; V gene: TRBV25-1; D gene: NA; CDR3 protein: CASQGRETQYF; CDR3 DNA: TGTGCCAGCCAGGGCAGGGAGACCCAGTACTTC
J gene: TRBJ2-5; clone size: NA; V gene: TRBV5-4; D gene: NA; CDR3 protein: CASSLAGVQETQYF; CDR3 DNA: TGTGCCAGCAGCTTGGCCGGCGTTCAAGAGACCCAGTACTTC
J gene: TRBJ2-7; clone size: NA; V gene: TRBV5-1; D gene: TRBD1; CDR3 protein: CASSLTGGINEQYF; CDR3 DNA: TGCGCCAGCAGCTTAACAGGGGGTATTAACGAGCAGTACTTC
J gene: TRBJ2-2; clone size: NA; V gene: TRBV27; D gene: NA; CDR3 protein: CASSRNSLNTGELFF; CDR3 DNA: TGTGCCAGCAGTCGAAACAGTCTCAACACCGGGGAGCTGTTTTTT
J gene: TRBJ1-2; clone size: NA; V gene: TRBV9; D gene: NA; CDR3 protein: CASSVDHIRGYTF; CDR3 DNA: TGTGCCAGCAGCGTAGATCACATCCGCGGCTACACCTTC
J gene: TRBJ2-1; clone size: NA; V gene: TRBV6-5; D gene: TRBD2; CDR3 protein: CASSNSGGAREQFF; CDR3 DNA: TGTGCCAGCAGCAATAGCGGGGGGGCACGTGAGCAGTTCTTC
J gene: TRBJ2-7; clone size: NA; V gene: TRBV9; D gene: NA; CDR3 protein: CASSVQEGLSYEQYF; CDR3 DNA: TGTGCCAGCAGCGTCCAGGAGGGCCTCTCCTACGAGCAGTACTTC
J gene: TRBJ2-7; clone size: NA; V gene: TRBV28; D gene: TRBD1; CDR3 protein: CASGDRGLVGEQYF; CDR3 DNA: TGTGCCAGCGGCGACAGGGGTTTAGTTGGCGAGCAGTACTTC
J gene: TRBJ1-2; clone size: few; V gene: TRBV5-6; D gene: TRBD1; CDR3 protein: CASNFDRVPHGYTF; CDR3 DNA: TGTGCCAGCAACTTTGACAGGGTTCCTCATGGCTACACCTTC
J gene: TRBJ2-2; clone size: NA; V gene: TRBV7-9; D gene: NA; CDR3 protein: CASSLGALNTGELFF; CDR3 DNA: TGTGCCAGCAGCTTAGGAGCCCTGAACACCGGGGAGCTGTTTTTT
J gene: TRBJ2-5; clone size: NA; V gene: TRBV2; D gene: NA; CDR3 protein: CASSEAGRGVQETQYF; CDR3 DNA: TGTGCCAGCAGTGAAGCGGGTAGGGGGGTGCAGGAGACCCAGTACTTC
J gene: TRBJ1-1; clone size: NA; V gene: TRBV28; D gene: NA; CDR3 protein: CASSRGYGNTEAFF; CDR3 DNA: TGTGCCAGCAGTAGGGGGTACGGGAACACTGAAGCTTTCTTT
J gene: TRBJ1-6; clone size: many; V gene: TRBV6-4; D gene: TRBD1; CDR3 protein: CASKDEGQTGSPLHF; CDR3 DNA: TGTGCCAGCAAGGATGAGGGACAGACGGGTTCACCCCTCCACTTT
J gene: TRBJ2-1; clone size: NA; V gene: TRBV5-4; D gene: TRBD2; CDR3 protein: CASSLGGTSGSNEQFF; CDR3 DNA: TGTGCCAGCAGCTTGGGGGGGACTAGCGGGAGTAATGAGCAGTTCTTC
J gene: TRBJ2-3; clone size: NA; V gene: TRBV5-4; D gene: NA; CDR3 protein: CASSLWRSGRRTDTQYF; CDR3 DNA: TGTGCCAGCAGCTTGTGGCGTAGCGGCCGACGCACAGATACGCAGTATTTT
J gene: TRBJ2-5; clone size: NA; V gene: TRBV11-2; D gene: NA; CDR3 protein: CASSLYRVETQYF; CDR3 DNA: TGTGCCAGCAGCTTATACAGGGTGGAGACCCAGTACTTC
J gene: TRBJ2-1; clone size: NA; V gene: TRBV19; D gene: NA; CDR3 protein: CASSIDTWGTGEQFF; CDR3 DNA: TGTGCCAGTAGTATAGATACTTGGGGGACCGGCGAGCAGTTCTTC
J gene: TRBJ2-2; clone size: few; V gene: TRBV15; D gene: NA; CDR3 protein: CATSRFRATGELFF; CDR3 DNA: TGTGCCACCAGCAGGTTCAGAGCCACCGGGGAGCTGTTTTTT
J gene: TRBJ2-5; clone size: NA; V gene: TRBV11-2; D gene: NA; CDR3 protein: CASSRDTGETQYF; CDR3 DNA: TGTGCCAGCAGCCGGGACACGGGAGAGACCCAGTACTTC
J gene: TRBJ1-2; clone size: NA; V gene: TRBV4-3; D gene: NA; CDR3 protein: CASSRLLEGRPYGYTF; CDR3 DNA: TGCGCCAGCAGCCGACTCCTGGAGGGTAGGCCCTATGGCTACACCTTC
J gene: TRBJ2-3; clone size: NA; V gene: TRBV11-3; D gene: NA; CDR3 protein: CASSIPSTDTQYF; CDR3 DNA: TGTGCCAGCAGCATCCCTAGCACAGATACGCAGTATTTT
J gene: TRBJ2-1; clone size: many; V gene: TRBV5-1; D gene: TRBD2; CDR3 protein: CASSSGLAGGEQFF; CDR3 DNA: TGCGCCAGCAGTTCCGGGCTAGCGGGAGGCGAGCAGTTCTTC
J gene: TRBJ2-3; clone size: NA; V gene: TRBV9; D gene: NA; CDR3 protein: CASSVRGFTDTQYF; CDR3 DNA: TGTGCCAGCAGCGTCCGAGGGTTCACAGATACGCAGTATTTT
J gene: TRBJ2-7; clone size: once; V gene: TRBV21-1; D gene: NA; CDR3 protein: CASSKSGSISYEQYF; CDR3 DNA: TGTGCCAGCAGCAAATCCGGCAGTATCTCCTACGAGCAGTACTTC
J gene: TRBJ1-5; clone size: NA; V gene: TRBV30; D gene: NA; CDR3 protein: CAWSNGGGNQPQHF; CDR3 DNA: TGTGCCTGGAGCAATGGGGGTGGCAATCAGCCCCAGCATTTT
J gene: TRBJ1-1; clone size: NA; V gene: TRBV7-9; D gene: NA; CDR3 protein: CASSLMGDTEAFF; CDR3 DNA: TGTGCCAGCAGCTTAATGGGGGACACTGAAGCTTTCTTT
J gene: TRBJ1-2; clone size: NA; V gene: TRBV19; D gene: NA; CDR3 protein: CASKGDYGYTF; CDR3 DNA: TGTGCCAGTAAGGGGGACTATGGCTACACCTTC
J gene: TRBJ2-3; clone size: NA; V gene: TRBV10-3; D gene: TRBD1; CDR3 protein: CAIRQGELTASGTQYF; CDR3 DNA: TGTGCCATCAGACAGGGGGAACTCACAGCTTCAGGGACGCAGTATTTT
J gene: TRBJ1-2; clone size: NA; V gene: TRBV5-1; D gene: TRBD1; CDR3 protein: CASSSGQGSYGYTF; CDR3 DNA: TGCGCCAGCAGCTCAGGACAGGGTAGTTATGGCTACACCTTC
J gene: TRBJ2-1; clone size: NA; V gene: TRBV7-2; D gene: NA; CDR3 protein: CASSPDGASGGGEQFF; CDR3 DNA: TGTGCCAGCAGCCCCGACGGGGCGTCGGGTGGAGGTGAGCAGTTCTTC
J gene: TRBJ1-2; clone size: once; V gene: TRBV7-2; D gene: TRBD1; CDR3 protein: CASSLVGRGSGYTF; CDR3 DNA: TGTGCCAGCAGCTTAGTTGGCAGGGGGTCTGGCTACACCTTC
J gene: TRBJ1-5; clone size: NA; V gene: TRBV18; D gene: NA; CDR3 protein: CASSPSGRDQPQHF; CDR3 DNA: TGTGCCAGCTCCCCGAGTGGGAGGGATCAGCCCCAGCATTTT
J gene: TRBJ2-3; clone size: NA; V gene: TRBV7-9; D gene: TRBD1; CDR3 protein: CASSLDRDTDTQYF; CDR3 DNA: TGTGCCAGCAGCTTGGACAGGGACACAGATACGCAGTATTTT
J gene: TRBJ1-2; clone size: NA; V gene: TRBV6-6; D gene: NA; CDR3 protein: CASSNTNAGTDYGYTF; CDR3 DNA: TGTGCCAGCAGTAATACAAACGCCGGGACGGATTATGGCTACACCTTC
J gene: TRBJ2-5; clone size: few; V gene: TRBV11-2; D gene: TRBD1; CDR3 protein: CASSSRGPGETQYF; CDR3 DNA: TGTGCCAGCAGCTCCAGGGGGCCGGGAGAGACCCAGTACTTC
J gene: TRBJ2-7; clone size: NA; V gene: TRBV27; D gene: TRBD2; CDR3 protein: CASSFGRGFTYEQYF; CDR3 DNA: TGTGCCAGCAGTTTTGGGCGGGGGTTTACCTACGAGCAGTACTTC
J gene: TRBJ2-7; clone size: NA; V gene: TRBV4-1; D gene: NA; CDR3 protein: CASSQDLHPASYEQYF; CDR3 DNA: TGCGCCAGCAGCCAAGATCTTCATCCAGCCTCCTACGAGCAGTACTTC
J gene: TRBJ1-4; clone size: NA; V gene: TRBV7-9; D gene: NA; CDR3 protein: CASSIADNEKLFF; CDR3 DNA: TGTGCCAGCAGCATAGCAGATAATGAAAAACTGTTTTTT
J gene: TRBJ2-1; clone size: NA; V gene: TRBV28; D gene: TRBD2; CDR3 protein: CASCSGGASNEQFF; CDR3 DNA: TGTGCCAGCTGTAGCGGGGGGGCCTCCAATGAGCAGTTCTTC
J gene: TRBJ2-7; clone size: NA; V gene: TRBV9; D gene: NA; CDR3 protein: CARPYEQYF; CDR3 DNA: TGTGCCCGCCCGTACGAGCAGTACTTC
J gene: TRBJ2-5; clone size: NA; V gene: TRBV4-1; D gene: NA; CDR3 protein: CASSQGTGLETQYF; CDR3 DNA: TGCGCCAGCAGCCAAGGGACCGGGCTGGAGACCCAGTACTTC
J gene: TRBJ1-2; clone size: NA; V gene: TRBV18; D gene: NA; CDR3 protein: CASSGQVSGYGYTF; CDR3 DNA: TGTGCCAGCTCAGGCCAGGTCTCCGGCTATGGCTACACCTTC
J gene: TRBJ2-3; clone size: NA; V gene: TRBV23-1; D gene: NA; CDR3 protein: CASSPSSTHPRGLADTQYF; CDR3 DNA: TGCGCCAGCAGTCCCTCGTCGACACACCCTAGGGGTCTTGCAGATACGCAGTATTTT
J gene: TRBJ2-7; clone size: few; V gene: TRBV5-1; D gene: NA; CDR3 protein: CASSGGHPLDEQYF; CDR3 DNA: TGCGCCAGCAGCGGGGGACATCCCTTAGACGAGCAGTACTTC
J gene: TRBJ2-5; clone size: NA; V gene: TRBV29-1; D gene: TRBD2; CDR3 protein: CSVGGGAVRGQETQYF; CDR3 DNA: TGCAGCGTTGGCGGGGGGGCCGTCCGGGGTCAAGAGACCCAGTACTTC
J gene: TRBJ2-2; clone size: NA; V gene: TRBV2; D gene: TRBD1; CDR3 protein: CATKPHKTGAVTGELFF; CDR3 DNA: TGTGCCACCAAGCCACACAAAACAGGGGCCGTCACCGGGGAGCTGTTTTTT
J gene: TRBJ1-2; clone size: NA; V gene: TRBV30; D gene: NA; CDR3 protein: CAWSTPGGYGYTF; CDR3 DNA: TGTGCCTGGAGTACTCCCGGCGGCTATGGCTACACCTTC
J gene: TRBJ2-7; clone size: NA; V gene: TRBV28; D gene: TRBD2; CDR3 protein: CASRVAGLTYEQYF; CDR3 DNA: TGTGCCAGCAGGGTAGCGGGGCTCACCTACGAGCAGTACTTC
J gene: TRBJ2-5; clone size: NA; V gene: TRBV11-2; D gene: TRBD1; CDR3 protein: CASSPGDRVIETQYF; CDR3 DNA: TGTGCCAGCAGCCCGGGGGACAGGGTCATAGAGACCCAGTACTTC
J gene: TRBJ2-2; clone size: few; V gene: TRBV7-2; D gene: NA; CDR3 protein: CASIRGDTGELFF; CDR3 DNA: TGTGCCAGCATCAGGGGAGACACCGGGGAGCTGTTTTTT
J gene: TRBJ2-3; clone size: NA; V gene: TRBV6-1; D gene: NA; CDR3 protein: CASSETVGTQYF; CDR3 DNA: TGTGCCAGCAGTGAAACGGTTGGTACGCAGTATTTT
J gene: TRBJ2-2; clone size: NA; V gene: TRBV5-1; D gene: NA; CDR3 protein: CASSPGRTTTGELFF; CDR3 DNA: TGCGCCAGCAGCCCGGGACGAACAACCACCGGGGAGCTGTTTTTT
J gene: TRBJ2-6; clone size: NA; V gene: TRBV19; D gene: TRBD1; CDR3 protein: CASSMLQGFSGANVLTF; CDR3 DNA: TGTGCCAGTAGTATGCTACAGGGGTTCTCTGGGGCCAACGTCCTGACTTTC